This is a list of T cell receptor beta chains from one sample in a study of shared clonotypes between healthy human individuals. This table comes from immunoSEQ multiplex PCR, and its TCRdb copy is limited to in-frame clones, with some not included. The sample has more than 2,000,000 clones; approximately 95% are singletons. The source material was naive CD4+ T cells from PBMCs. The source of these receptors is a man aged 18 to 29 in good health. Some clones in this sample may be carry-over from other donors' samples. CDR3s include the opening cysteine and the closing phenylalanine or tryptophan. A D gene is named only where the DNA matches it firmly. The size entry is marked missing in some rows and otherwise reads once, few, many or a size class.

j_call	d_call	v_call	clone_size	cdr3_nt	cdr3_aa
TRBJ2-7	TRBD2	TRBV9	.	TGTGCCAGCAGCGAACTAGCGGGAGTATTCGACGAGCAGTACTTC	CASSELAGVFDEQYF
TRBJ2-3	.	TRBV5-6	.	TGTGCCAGCAGCTTGGGGGGGCGCGGAGATACGCAGTATTTT	CASSLGGRGDTQYF
TRBJ2-7	.	TRBV6-1	.	TGTGCCAGCAGTGAAGCGAATCTCCGGGAGCAGTACTTC	CASSEANLREQYF
TRBJ1-2	.	TRBV19	.	TGTGCCAGTAGTATAGGCCGGGGAATTAACTATGGCTACACCTTC	CASSIGRGINYGYTF
TRBJ1-3	.	TRBV5-6	.	TGTGCCAGCAGCACCCCCCCGGGCATTAGCTCTGGAAACACCATATATTTT	CASSTPPGISSGNTIYF
TRBJ2-1	TRBD1	TRBV12-5	.	TGTGCTAGTGGTTTGGTACCCGGGACAGGGTCCTACAATGAGCAGTTCTTC	CASGLVPGTGSYNEQFF
TRBJ1-2	.	TRBV19	.	TGTGCCAGTAGTATTGGGCCAGCTAACTATGGCTACACCTTC	CASSIGPANYGYTF
TRBJ1-1	.	TRBV15	.	TGTGCCACCAGCAGAGATCTCGGCGCTTCCCTTGAAGCTTTCTTT	CATSRDLGASLEAFF
TRBJ2-3	.	TRBV12-5	.	TGTGCTAGTGGCGGCGCCACAGATACGCAGTATTTT	CASGGATDTQYF
TRBJ2-1	TRBD2	TRBV5-1	.	TGCGCCAGCAGCTTGGGGACTAGCGGTCTCTCCTACAATGAGCAGTTCTTC	CASSLGTSGLSYNEQFF
TRBJ2-7	.	TRBV7-8	.	TGTGCCAGCAGCTTGGGCACTGGCGGCTCCTACGAGCAGTACTTC	CASSLGTGGSYEQYF
TRBJ1-5	.	TRBV15	.	TGTGCCACCAGCAGAGGACGGGGGAGCAATCAGCCCCAGCATTTT	CATSRGRGSNQPQHF
TRBJ1-3	TRBD1	TRBV5-1	few	TGCGCCAGCAGCTTGGAAGGACAGGGAGGAAACACCATATATTTT	CASSLEGQGGNTIYF
TRBJ2-5	TRBD1	TRBV5-1	.	TGCGCCAGCAGCCGGGGACAGGGGAGGTGGGGCTCCCAAGAGACCCAGTACTTC	CASSRGQGRWGSQETQYF
TRBJ1-2	TRBD1	TRBV5-1	.	TGCGCCAGCAGCGCGGACAGGGCTGGCTACACCTTC	CASSADRAGYTF
TRBJ2-7	.	TRBV6-5	.	TGTGCCAGCAGTTACCGAGGGGGTGAGTTGATCTACGAGCAGTACTTC	CASSYRGGELIYEQYF
TRBJ2-1	.	TRBV11-2	.	TGTGCCAGCAGCCTCTTCTCGTCCCTAGATGAGCAGTTCTTC	CASSLFSSLDEQFF
TRBJ2-3	TRBD1	TRBV7-8	.	TGTGCCAGCAGCTCGTCCCCCGGGACAGGGACAGCAGATACGCAGTATTTT	CASSSSPGTGTADTQYF
TRBJ2-1	TRBD2	TRBV14	few	TGTGCCAGCAGGGGTATAGCGGGAGGGATCACCAATGAGCAGTTCTTC	CASRGIAGGITNEQFF
TRBJ2-5	TRBD1	TRBV19	.	TGTGCCAGTAGTATAGGGCGGACAGGGGAAGAGACCCAGTACTTC	CASSIGRTGEETQYF
TRBJ1-5	TRBD1	TRBV28	.	TGTGCCAGCAGTTTATCCGGGACAGGGGGCAGGGGGGATCAGCCCCAGCATTTT	CASSLSGTGGRGDQPQHF
TRBJ2-3	.	TRBV5-1	.	TGCGCCAGCAGCGCCCCACTGGGGAGCACAGATACGCAGTATTTT	CASSAPLGSTDTQYF
TRBJ2-1	.	TRBV2	.	TGTGCCAGCGGACCGTACGGGGAGCAGTTCTTC	CASGPYGEQFF